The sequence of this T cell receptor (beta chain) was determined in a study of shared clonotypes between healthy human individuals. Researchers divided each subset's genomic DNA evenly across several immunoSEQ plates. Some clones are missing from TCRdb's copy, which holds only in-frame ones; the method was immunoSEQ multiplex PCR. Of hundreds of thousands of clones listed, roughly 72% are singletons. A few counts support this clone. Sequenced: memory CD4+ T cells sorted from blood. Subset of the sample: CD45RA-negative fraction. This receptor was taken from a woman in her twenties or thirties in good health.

CDR3 bases: TGTGCCAGCAGCCTCTACCGGCTCGGTTCCTACAATGAGCAGTTCTTC. Amino acids: CASSLYRLGSYNEQFF. The chain links TRBV7-8 to TRBJ2-1; D unclear. This CDR3 contains 16 residues. V lost 5 bases and J 1 base, leaving 15 bases between the germline ends. The germline V gene has CDR1 SGHVS and CDR2 FQNEAQ.